The present T cell receptor beta chain was sequenced within a study of blood T cell repertoires in COVID-19. Study-wide background: Samples came from the United States, Italy and Spain, spanning acute and convalescent COVID-19. PBMCs, B-cell-depleted T cells, or T cells provided the cDNA or gDNA that made up the material.

Trimming removed 4 bases at V and 1 base at J, with 4 bases between. Germline CDR1 reads LGHNA; CDR2 reads YNFKEQ. The CDR3 loop spans 12 amino acids. As handled by the study authors: Reference gene primer amplification gave estimated nucleated cell counts. Sequencing used immunoSEQ multiplex PCR; TCRdb keeps in-frame clones, though not all of them. V and J calls plus clone size are reproduced from that table; the DNA served to infer D and trimming. The sample shows about 220,000 clones, 80% of them seen only once. This chain uses TRBV4-2 with TRBJ1-1; no clear D gene. This clonotype was sampled from a human donor in a cohort sampled during active COVID-19. Input material: peripheral blood. The CDR3, as DNA: TGTGCCAGCAGCCCATCGAACACTGAAGCTTTCTTT. Translation: CASSPSNTEAFF.